This T cell receptor (beta chain) was documented in a study of OX40 agonist ivuxolimab in advanced cancers. Profiling relied on immunoSEQ multiplex PCR, and the TCRdb table lists in-frame clones only, not all of them. This table has about 79,000 clones, around 92% appearing once. J was trimmed by 4 bases and V by 4 bases; bases with no gene match: 10. CDR3 size: 16 residues. CDR1 SGHRS and CDR2 YFSETQ come from the germline V gene. This clone has a single count. The chain has TRBV5-1 and TRBJ2-5, with 10 positions matching TRBD2. This clonotype was sampled from an adult with an advanced solid tumor such as melanoma, head and neck, liver or kidney cancer. The sample was CD4+ or CD8+ T cells sorted from blood, taken in a trial of the OX40 agonist ivuxolimab. The CDR3 loop is CASSARVLAGRETQYF. The DNA of the CDR3 is TGCGCCAGCAGCGCCCGCGTACTAGCGGGAAGAGAGACCCAGTACTTC.